This T cell receptor beta chain is drawn from a study of blood T cell repertoires in COVID-19. Points on this clone: This may be a read error: a much more frequent sequence differs by one nucleotide. This sample includes further DNA sequences coding for the same CDR3.

The CDR3 covers 14 residues. In germline, CDR1 is SGHRS, CDR2 YFSETQ. V shed 0 bases and J shed 0 bases, with 6 bases lying between them. In the original workflow: Estimated nucleated cell counts came from reference gene primer amplification. Clones were sequenced by immunoSEQ multiplex PCR, and TCRdb holds only the in-frame ones, with some missing. V and J calls plus clone size are reproduced from that table; the DNA served to infer D and trimming. The sample includes approximately 380,000 clones, less than 85% of them seen just once. The chain joins TRBV5-1 to TRBJ1-1, with D maybe TRBD1 (6 bases). The specimen was peripheral blood. This receptor was obtained from a woman aged 18-29 years with acute or convalescent COVID-19. CDR3 DNA: TGCGCCAGCAGCTTGGACAGGGTGAACACTGAAGCTTTCTTT. This gives the protein CASSLDRVNTEAFF. Full variable domain (rest looked up from reference TRBV5-1 and TRBJ1-1): KAGVTQTPRYLIKTRGQQVTLSCSPISGHRSVSWYQQTPGQGLQFLFEYFSETQRNKGNFPGRFSGRQFSNSRSEMNVSTLELGDSALYLCASSLDRVNTEAFFGQGTRLTVV.